This T cell receptor (beta chain) was retrieved from a study of blood T cell repertoires in COVID-19. In the study overall: T cells, B-cell-depleted T cells, or PBMCs supplied cDNA or gDNA.

V lost 4 bases and J 2 bases, leaving 13 bases between the germline ends. Germline CDR1 and CDR2: GTSNPN and SVGIG (reference sequence). CDR3 length equals 14 residues. In the authors' methods: Estimation of nucleated cell counts was performed using reference gene primer amplification. Clones were read by immunoSEQ multiplex PCR, and TCRdb kept only the in-frame ones, dropping some. The V and J calls and clone size are taken from that table; D and trimming were inferred from the DNA. The data contain some 98,000 clones, approximately 80% of them singletons. The source material was peripheral blood. The receptor comes from a man between 65 and 85 years old with active or convalescent COVID-19. The V gene is TRBV30, the J gene TRBJ2-3; a possible D gene is TRBD2 (6 bases). The CDR3: CAWKEGLPTDTQYF. CDR3 DNA sequence: TGTGCCTGGAAGGAGGGGTTGCCCACAGATACGCAGTATTTT.